Each of the 6 T cell receptor beta chains below was sequenced from the same sample in a study of cytomegalovirus exposure and HLA in healthy donors (dated by TCRdb to the late 2010s). The method behind the library was the immunoSEQ multiplex PCR assay. The multiplex PCR relied on a mix of 60 forward primers for TCR Vbeta segments and 13 reverse primers for TCR Jbeta segments. Entries here come from immuneACCESS through TCRdb and include only in-frame sequences with V and J called. Some clones fail to appear in such tables; in the studies checked, an unresolved V gene covers under half of the shortfall, and the cause of the remainder is unknown. This sample has fewer than 250,000 clones in its table, and more than 60% of those were observed once. The ten largest account for approximately 2% of the sample. The material sequenced was PBMCs. All receptors derive from a woman aged 25 to 39 in good health and CMV-seropositive.

The genes are TRBV4-2 and TRBJ1-1; unclear D gene. V dropped 0 bases and J dropped 3 bases, with 14 bases sitting between them. Per germline, CDR1 LGHNA and CDR2 YNFKEQ. The CDR3 covers 16 residues. Written as DNA, the CDR3 is TGTGCCAGCAGCCAAGATTTTAGAAATACGCACACTGAAGCTTTCTTT. Protein sequence: CASSQDFRNTHTEAFF.

This chain connects TRBV30 to TRBJ2-7; TRBD2 aligns across 11 bases. The V gene end was trimmed by 2 bases and the J gene end by 2 bases; junction bases not matched to a gene: 8. CDR3 length: 16 amino acids. In germline, CDR1 is GTSNPN, CDR2 SVGIG (reference sequence). CDR3 nucleotide sequence: TGTGCCTGGAGTTACTCCGGGACTAGCGGCACCTACGAGCAGTACTTC. This gives the protein CAWSYSGTSGTYEQYF.

This sequence joins TRBV2 and TRBJ2-1, with 7 positions matching TRBD1. This CDR3 is built from 16 residues. Trimming took 1 base from V and 4 from J; bases not matched to a gene: 7. Germline V CDR1 and CDR2: SNHLY, FYNNEI. CDR3 bases: TGTGCCAGCAGTGAAGAGGGACAGAGAGAATACAATGAGCAGTTCTTC. This encodes CASSEEGQREYNEQFF.

This clone was seen just once. CDR3 amino acids: CASSVGGQGNYEQYF. CDR3 DNA sequence: TGTGCCAGCAGCGTAGGAGGACAGGGGAATTACGAGCAGTACTTC. The chain recombines TRBV9 with TRBJ2-7; the match to TRBD1 covers 9 bases. CDR3 length equals 15 residues. J gave up 4 bases and V 0 bases, and 5 bases lay outside the gene matches. Germline values: CDR1 SGDLS, CDR2 YYNGEE.

The chain recombines TRBV7-9 with TRBJ1-4, with D maybe TRBD1 (5 bases). This CDR3 has 14 residues. Trimming took off 5 bases at V and 7 bases at J, with 14 bases between the two ends. Germline loops: CDR1 SEHNR, CDR2 FQNEAQ (reference sequence). In nucleotides, the CDR3 is TGTGCCAGCAGCCCCAGCGGGGGACCTGAAAAACTGTTTTTT. It specifies CASSPSGGPEKLFF.

The rearrangement links TRBV6-5 to TRBJ2-7; tentatively, D is TRBD2 (5 bases). The CDR3 runs 14 residues. Trimming removed 5 bases from V and 2 bases from J, with 13 bases in between. Germline values: CDR1 MNHEY, CDR2 SVGAGI. CDR3 sequence: CASSPRTGTYEQYF. The CDR3 nucleotides read TGTGCCAGCAGTCCAAGGACGGGGACCTACGAGCAGTACTTC.